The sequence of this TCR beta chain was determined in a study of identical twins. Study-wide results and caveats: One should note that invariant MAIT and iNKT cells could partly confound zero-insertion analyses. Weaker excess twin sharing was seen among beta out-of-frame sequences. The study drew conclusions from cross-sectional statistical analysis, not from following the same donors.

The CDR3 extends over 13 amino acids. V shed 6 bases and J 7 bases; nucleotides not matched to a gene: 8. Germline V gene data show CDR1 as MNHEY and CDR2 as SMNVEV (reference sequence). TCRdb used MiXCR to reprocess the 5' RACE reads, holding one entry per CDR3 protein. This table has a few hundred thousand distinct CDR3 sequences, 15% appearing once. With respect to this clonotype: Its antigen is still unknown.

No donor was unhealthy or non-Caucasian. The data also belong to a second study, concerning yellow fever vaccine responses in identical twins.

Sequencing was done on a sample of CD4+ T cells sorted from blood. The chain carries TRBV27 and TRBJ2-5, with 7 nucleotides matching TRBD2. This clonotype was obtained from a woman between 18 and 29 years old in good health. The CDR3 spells CASRGLGSVTQYF. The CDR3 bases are TGTGCCAGCAGAGGACTAGGCTCCGTGACCCAGTACTTC.